The rows below give T cell receptor beta chains drawn from one sample of a study of vaccination and CD4 T cells after COVID-19. TCRdb itself ran the PCR reads through MiXCR, one entry per CDR3 protein. This sample has about 15,000 distinct CDR3 sequences, with around 56% found just once. Antigens for these TCRs are unknown. Sequenced input: CD4+ T cells from blood, cultured in vitro. These receptors all come from a human donor who had recovered from COVID-19. CDR3s include the opening cysteine and the closing phenylalanine or tryptophan. A D gene is named only where the DNA matches it firmly. Rows give clone size only sometimes, using once, few, many, or a class for an expanded clone.

V gene	clone size	D gene	J gene	CDR3 DNA	CDR3 protein
TRBV7-9	once	TRBD2	TRBJ2-3	TGTGCCAGCAGCTCTTACCGGACTAGCGCAGATACGCAGTATTTT	CASSSYRTSADTQYF
TRBV20-1	.	.	TRBJ2-3	TGCAGTGTTTTGACAGATACGCAGTATTTT	CSVLTDTQYF
TRBV7-2	.	TRBD2	TRBJ2-7	TGTGCCAGCAGCAAAGGAGCCAGCGGGGACCTCTACGAGCAGTACTTC	CASSKGASGDLYEQYF
TRBV24-1	.	.	TRBJ1-5	TGTGCCACCAGTGTGCGCCGGAGAATTAGCAATCAGCCCCAGCATTTT	CATSVRRRISNQPQHF
TRBV25-1	.	TRBD1	TRBJ2-7	TGTGCCAGCAGTGACCACGACAGGGGCCGAGGGGAGCAGTACTTC	CASSDHDRGRGEQYF
TRBV10-1	.	.	TRBJ1-2	TGCGCCAGCAGGGTGGGACACCGCTATGGCTACACCTTC	CASRVGHRYGYTF
TRBV28	.	.	TRBJ1-6	TGTGCCAGCAGTTTCGACACGGCTAATTCACCCCTCCACTTT	CASSFDTANSPLHF
TRBV2	.	TRBD1	TRBJ2-7	TGTGCCAGCAGTGTAGAGACAGGGAGCTCCTACGAGCAGTACTTC	CASSVETGSSYEQYF
TRBV5-6	.	.	TRBJ1-2	TGTGCCAGCAGCTTCCCGAACCGTAACTATGGCTACACCTTC	CASSFPNRNYGYTF
TRBV7-9	.	TRBD2	TRBJ2-1	TGTGCCAGCAGCTTATATGCCGGTCGGGGACTAGCGGGCCTAAGTACCTCCTACAATGAGCAGTTCTTC	CASSLYAGRGLAGLSTSYNEQFF
TRBV7-3	few	TRBD1	TRBJ2-7	TGTGCCAGCAGTCTCAAGGGGACAGGGGGCGAGCAGTACTTC	CASSLKGTGGEQYF
TRBV7-9	.	.	TRBJ1-6	TGTGCCAGCAGCTCATGGATCGACCGATCACCCCTCCACTTT	CASSSWIDRSPLHF
TRBV19	.	TRBD1	TRBJ1-1	TGTGCCAGTTGGATAGGGACAGGCTATGCGGTGAACACTGAAGCTTTCTTT	CASWIGTGYAVNTEAFF
TRBV3-1	.	.	TRBJ1-5	TGTGCCAGCAGCCCGAAAAGGGGTCAGCCCCAGCATTTT	CASSPKRGQPQHF
TRBV2	few	.	TRBJ2-2	TGTGCCAGCAGCACCTCAGGGTCGAACACCGGGGAGCTGTTTTTT	CASSTSGSNTGELFF
TRBV21-1	.	.	TRBJ2-3	TGTGCCAGCAAGAAAGGCCCTCGGAGGAAAGATACGCAGTATTTT	CASKKGPRRKDTQYF
TRBV2	few	TRBD1	TRBJ2-2	TGTGCCAGTACCGGGACAGGGGCCACGAACACCGGGGAGCTGTTTTTT	CASTGTGATNTGELFF
TRBV19	.	TRBD1	TRBJ2-7	TGTGCCAGTACCGACGACAGGGTGGGCGAGCAGTACTTC	CASTDDRVGEQYF
TRBV20-1	.	TRBD1	TRBJ1-5	TGCAGTGCTAGACGACAGGGGAATCAGTCCCAGCATTTT	CSARRQGNQSQHF
TRBV9	once	.	TRBJ2-3	TGTGCCAGCAGCGAACAGAGAGATACGCAGTATTTT	CASSEQRDTQYF
TRBV20-1	.	TRBD1	TRBJ1-5	TGCAGTGCGACCAACAGGGGGCTAAGCAATCAGCCCCAGCATTTT	CSATNRGLSNQPQHF
TRBV20-1	once	TRBD1	TRBJ1-5	TGCAGTGCTAGTACAGGGGACAATCAGCCCCAGCATTTT	CSASTGDNQPQHF
TRBV19	.	.	TRBJ1-6	TGTGCCAGTAGTATCGGGCAGGTGAAGAATTCACCCCTCCACTTT	CASSIGQVKNSPLHF
TRBV7-2	few	.	TRBJ1-5	TGTGCCAGCAGCTTGGGGGTCAATAGCAATCAGCCCCAGCATTTT	CASSLGVNSNQPQHF
TRBV20-1	.	.	TRBJ1-2	TGCAGTGCTAGAGATGGTGACCCAGTAGGATATGGCTACACCTTC	CSARDGDPVGYGYTF
TRBV20-1	few	.	TRBJ2-7	TGCAGTGCTCGAGGACCGGGCGAGCAGTACTTC	CSARGPGEQYF
TRBV7-9	few	.	TRBJ2-7	TGTGCCAGCAGCTTAGGAGGGGGGGTCTCCGAGCAGTACTTC	CASSLGGGVSEQYF
TRBV30	.	.	TRBJ1-2	TGTGCCTGGAGTGTACCCGGCAGGGGCTGGCGCGGCTACACCTTC	CAWSVPGRGWRGYTF
TRBV20-1	.	.	TRBJ2-1	TGCAGTGCTAGAGGCGATAGAAACAATGAGCAGTTCTTC	CSARGDRNNEQFF
TRBV25-1	once	.	TRBJ1-2	TGTGCCAGCAGTGTAGGAGGGTTTAATGGCTACACCTTC	CASSVGGFNGYTF
TRBV7-7	few	TRBD1	TRBJ2-2	TGTGCTAGCAGGCAAGACAGGGGCGGCGGGGAGCTGTTTTTT	CASRQDRGGGELFF
TRBV20-1	.	TRBD1	TRBJ1-1	TGCAGTGCTAGATTCTCAGGGGGTCGTTCGGAAGCTTTCTTT	CSARFSGGRSEAFF
TRBV7-2	.	.	TRBJ2-2	TGTGCCAGCAGCAGCTCCACTAGGTATCCCGGGGAGCTGTTTTTT	CASSSSTRYPGELFF
TRBV5-1	.	.	TRBJ1-1	TGCGCCAGCAGCTTTTCCGCGAACACTGAAGCTTTCTTT	CASSFSANTEAFF
TRBV7-2	few	.	TRBJ1-2	TGTGCCAGCAGCTTAAATTATGGCTACACCTTC	CASSLNYGYTF
TRBV7-2	few	.	TRBJ2-7	TGTGCCAGCAGCCGTTCTTACGAGCAGTACTTC	CASSRSYEQYF
TRBV6-1	medium-sized	.	TRBJ1-1	TGTGCCAGCAGTGAGACATGGGGCGGGACTGAAGCTTTCTTT	CASSETWGGTEAFF
TRBV7-9	.	TRBD1	TRBJ2-3	TGTGCCAGCAGCTTTGGGACAGGGGGGGCTCGCACAGATACGCAGTATTTT	CASSFGTGGARTDTQYF
TRBV6-2/TRBV6-3	.	.	TRBJ1-1	TGTGCCAGCAGGACGGGGAACACTGAAGCTTTCTTT	CASRTGNTEAFF
TRBV27	.	TRBD1	TRBJ1-1	TGTGCCAGCAGTGGCGTCTGGGACAGCACTGAAGCTTTCTTT	CASSGVWDSTEAFF
TRBV30	.	TRBD1	TRBJ2-3	TGTGCCTGGTCACAGGGGATCAATCAGCCCCAGTATTTT	CAWSQGINQPQYF
TRBV11-3	.	.	TRBJ2-2	TGTGCCAGCAGCTTAGATCAGGGGTGGGGGGCCCCGAACACCGGGGAGCTGTTTTTT	CASSLDQGWGAPNTGELFF
TRBV7-9	.	TRBD1	TRBJ1-4	TGTGCCAGCAGCATCGACAGGGGCAATGAAAAACTGTTTTTT	CASSIDRGNEKLFF
TRBV6-2/TRBV6-3	.	.	TRBJ1-5	TGTGCCAGCAGTAGGTACGGGACCCCGAAACACAATCAGCCCCAGCATTTT	CASSRYGTPKHNQPQHF
TRBV7-9	.	.	TRBJ2-5	.	CASTNQTSMYLCATVLSGRETQYF
TRBV19	.	.	TRBJ1-5	TGTGCCACGTCATCAGACGGGGATAGCAATCAGCCCCAGCATTTT	CATSSDGDSNQPQHF
TRBV24-1	.	TRBD1	TRBJ2-3	TGTGCCACCAGTGACCCGACAGGGTTTGATGTTTCGACAGATACGCAGTATTTT	CATSDPTGFDVSTDTQYF
TRBV2	.	.	TRBJ2-2	TGTGCCAGCGTGGGGGGGGCAGGGGTTCCCGGGGAGCTGTTTTTT	CASVGGAGVPGELFF
TRBV30	.	TRBD1	TRBJ1-2	TGTGCCTGGAGTACGGGACAGGGGCTCGGACACACCTTC	CAWSTGQGLGHTF